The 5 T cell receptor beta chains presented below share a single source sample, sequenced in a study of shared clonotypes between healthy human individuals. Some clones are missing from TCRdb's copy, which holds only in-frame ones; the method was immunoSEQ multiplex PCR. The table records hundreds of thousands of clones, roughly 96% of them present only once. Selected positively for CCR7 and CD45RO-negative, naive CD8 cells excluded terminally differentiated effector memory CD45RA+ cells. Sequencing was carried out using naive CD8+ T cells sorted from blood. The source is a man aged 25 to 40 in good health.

This CDR3 is CASSLSGESGQPQHF. DNA for the CDR3: TGTGCCAGCAGCTTATCAGGGGAGTCTGGGCAGCCCCAGCATTTT. The chain couples TRBV7-9 to TRBJ1-5; D is possibly TRBD1 (6 bases). Germline CDR1 reads SEHNR; CDR2 reads FQNEAQ (reference sequence). Trimming took 2 bases from V and 7 from J, leaving 15 bases between them. The CDR3 is 15 residues long. Combining the CDR3 with reference TRBV7-9 and TRBJ1-5 gives the whole variable domain DTGVSQNPRHKITKRGQNVTFRCDPISEHNRLYWYRQTLGQGPEFLTYFQNEAQLEKSRLLSDRFSAERPKGSFSTLEIQRTEQGDSAMYLCASSLSGESGQPQHFGDGTRLSIL.

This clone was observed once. The CDR3 protein is CASSLEGQGRDQPQHF. The CDR3 DNA reads as TGTGCCAGCAGCTTAGAGGGGCAGGGACGTGATCAGCCCCAGCATTTT. V and J are TRBV7-9 and TRBJ1-5, with D possibly TRBD1 on 5 matching bases. The CDR3 runs 16 residues. Germline V gives CDR1 SEHNR, CDR2 FQNEAQ (reference sequence). V gave up 1 base and J gave up 5 bases, with 15 bases separating them.

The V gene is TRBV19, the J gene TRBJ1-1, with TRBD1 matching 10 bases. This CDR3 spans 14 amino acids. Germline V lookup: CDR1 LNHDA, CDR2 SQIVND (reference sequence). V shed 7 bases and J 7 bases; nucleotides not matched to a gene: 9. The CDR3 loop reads CASKEAGQGIEAFF. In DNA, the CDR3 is TGTGCCAGTAAGGAGGCGGGACAGGGGATTGAAGCTTTCTTT.

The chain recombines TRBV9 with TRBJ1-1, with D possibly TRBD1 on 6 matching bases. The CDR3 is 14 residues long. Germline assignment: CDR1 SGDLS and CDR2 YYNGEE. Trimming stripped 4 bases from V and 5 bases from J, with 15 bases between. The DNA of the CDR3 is TGTGCCAGCAGCACTACCAGGGGTGGAACTGAAGCTTTCTTT. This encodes CASSTTRGGTEAFF.

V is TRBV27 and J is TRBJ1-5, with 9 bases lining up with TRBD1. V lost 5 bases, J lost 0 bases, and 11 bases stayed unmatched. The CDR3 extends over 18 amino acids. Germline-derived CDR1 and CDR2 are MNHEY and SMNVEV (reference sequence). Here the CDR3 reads CASSPVLQGAYSNQPQHF. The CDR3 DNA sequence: TGTGCCAGCAGTCCGGTTTTACAGGGGGCGTATAGCAATCAGCCCCAGCATTTT.